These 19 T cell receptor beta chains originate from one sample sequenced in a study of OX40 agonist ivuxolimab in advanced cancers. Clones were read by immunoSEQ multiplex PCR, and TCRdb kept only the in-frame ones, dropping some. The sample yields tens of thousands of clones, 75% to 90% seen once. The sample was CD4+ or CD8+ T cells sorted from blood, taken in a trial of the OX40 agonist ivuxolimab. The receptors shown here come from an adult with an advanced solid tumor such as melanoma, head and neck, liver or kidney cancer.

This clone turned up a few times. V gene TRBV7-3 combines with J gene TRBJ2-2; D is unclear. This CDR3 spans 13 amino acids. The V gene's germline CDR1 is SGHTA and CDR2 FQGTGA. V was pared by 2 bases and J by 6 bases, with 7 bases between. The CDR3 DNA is TGTGCCAGCAGCTTAGTCACGTCCGGGGAGCTGTTTTTT. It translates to CASSLVTSGELFF.

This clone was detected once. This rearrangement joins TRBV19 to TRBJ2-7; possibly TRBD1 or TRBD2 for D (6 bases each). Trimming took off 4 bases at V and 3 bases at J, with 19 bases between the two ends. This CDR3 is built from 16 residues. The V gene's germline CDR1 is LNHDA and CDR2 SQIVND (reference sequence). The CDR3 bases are TGTGCCAGTAGTAATAGGAGGGAAGGGGGAAACTACGAGCAGTACGTC. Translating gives CASSNRREGGNYEQYV.

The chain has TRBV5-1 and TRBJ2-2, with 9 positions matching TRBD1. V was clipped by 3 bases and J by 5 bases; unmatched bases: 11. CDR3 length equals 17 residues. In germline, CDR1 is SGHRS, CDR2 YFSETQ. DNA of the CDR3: TGCGCCAGCAGCTCAGGCCCTCAGGACAGGGGTACCGGGGAGCTGTTTTTT. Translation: CASSSGPQDRGTGELFF. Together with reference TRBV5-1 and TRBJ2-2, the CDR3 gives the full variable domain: KAGVTQTPRYLIKTRGQQVTLSCSPISGHRSVSWYQQTPGQGLQFLFEYFSETQRNKGNFPGRFSGRQFSNSRSEMNVSTLELGDSALYLCASSSGPQDRGTGELFFGEGSRLTVL.

CDR3 coding DNA: TGTGCCAGCAGCATATCAGGGACAGGGGGAGGTTACGAGCAGTACTTC. It codes for CASSISGTGGGYEQYF. The genes are TRBV5-5 and TRBJ2-7; 11 nucleotides agree with TRBD1. Trimming took 4 bases from V and 4 from J; bases not matched to a gene: 10. CDR1 and CDR2 (germline): SGHKS, YYEKEE (reference sequence). The length of the CDR3 is 16 residues.

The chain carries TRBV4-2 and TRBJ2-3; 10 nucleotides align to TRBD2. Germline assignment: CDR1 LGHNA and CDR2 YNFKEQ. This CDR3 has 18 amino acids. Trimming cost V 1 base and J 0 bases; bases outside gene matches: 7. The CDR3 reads CASSQGVLAGASTDTQYF. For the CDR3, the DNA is TGTGCCAGCAGCCAAGGGGTCCTAGCGGGGGCCAGCACAGATACGCAGTATTTT.

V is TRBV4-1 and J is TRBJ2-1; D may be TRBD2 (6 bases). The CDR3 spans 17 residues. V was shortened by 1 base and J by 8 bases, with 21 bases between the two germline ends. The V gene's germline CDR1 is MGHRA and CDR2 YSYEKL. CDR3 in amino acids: CASSQVQVSGSGYEQFF. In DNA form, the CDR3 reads TGCGCCAGCAGCCAAGTACAGGTGTCCGGGAGTGGGTATGAGCAGTTCTTC.

The CDR3 sequence is CASSPGGSGYTGELFF. Here the CDR3 DNA reads TGTGCCAGCAGTCCGGGGGGGTCAGGGTACACCGGGGAGCTGTTTTTT. The chain recombines TRBV2 with TRBJ2-2, with 8 positions matching TRBD2. The CDR3 totals 16 residues. V dropped 5 bases and J dropped 3; count of bases not matched to a gene: 8. Germline V gives CDR1 SNHLY, CDR2 FYNNEI.

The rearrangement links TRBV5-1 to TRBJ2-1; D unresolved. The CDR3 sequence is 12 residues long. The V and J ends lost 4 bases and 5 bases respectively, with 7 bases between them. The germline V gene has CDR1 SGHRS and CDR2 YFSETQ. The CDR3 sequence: CASSPHDNEQFF. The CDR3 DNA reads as TGCGCCAGCAGCCCCCATGACAATGAGCAGTTCTTC.

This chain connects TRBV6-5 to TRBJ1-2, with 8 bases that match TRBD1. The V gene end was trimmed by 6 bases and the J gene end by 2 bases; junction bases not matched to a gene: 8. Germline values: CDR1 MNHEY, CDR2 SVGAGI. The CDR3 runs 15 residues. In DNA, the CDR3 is TGTGCCAGCAGGGGAGACAGGGGCGGAAACTATGGCTACACCTTC. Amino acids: CASRGDRGGNYGYTF.

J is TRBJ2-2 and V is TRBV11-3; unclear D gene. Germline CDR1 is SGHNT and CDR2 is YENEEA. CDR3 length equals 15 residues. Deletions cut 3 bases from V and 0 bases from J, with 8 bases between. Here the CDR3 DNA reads TGTGCCAGCAGCTTGGACGGCGCGAACACCGGGGAGCTGTTTTTT. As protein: CASSLDGANTGELFF.

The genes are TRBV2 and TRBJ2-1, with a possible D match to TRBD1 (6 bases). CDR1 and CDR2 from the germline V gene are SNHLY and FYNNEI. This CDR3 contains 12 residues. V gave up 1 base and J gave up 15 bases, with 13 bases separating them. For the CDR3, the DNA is TGTGCCAGCAGTGAAGAGGGGGTGCTTTGGTTCTTC. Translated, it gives CASSEEGVLWFF.

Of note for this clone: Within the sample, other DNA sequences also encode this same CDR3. CDR3 protein: CASSLGGVNTGELFF. The CDR3 region has the DNA TGTGCCAGCAGTTTAGGGGGGGTAAACACCGGGGAGCTGTTTTTT. V is TRBV28 and J is TRBJ2-2; TRBD2 matches 7 bases. The V gene's germline CDR1 is MDHEN and CDR2 SYDVKM. The V and J ends lost 2 bases and 2 bases, in that order; junction bases with no gene match: 2. The length of the CDR3 is 15 residues.

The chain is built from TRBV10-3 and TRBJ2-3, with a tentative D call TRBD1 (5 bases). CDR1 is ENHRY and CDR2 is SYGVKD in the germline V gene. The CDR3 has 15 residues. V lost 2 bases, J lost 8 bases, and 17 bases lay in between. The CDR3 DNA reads TGTGCCATCAGTGAGAGGGGCTACCCTCGTGGTACGCAGTATTTT. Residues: CAISERGYPRGTQYF.

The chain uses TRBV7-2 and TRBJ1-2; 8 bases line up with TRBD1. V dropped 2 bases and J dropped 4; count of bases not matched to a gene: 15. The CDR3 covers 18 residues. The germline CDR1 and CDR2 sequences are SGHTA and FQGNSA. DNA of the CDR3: TGTGCCAGCAGCTTATTACCCTTAGGACAGGGCTATGGCTATGGCTACACCTTC. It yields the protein CASSLLPLGQGYGYGYTF.

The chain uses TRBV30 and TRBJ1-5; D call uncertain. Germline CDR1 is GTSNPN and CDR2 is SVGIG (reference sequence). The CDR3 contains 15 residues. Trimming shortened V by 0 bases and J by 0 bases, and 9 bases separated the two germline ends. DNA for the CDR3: TGTGCCTGGAGTGTGGGAGGCCTTAGCAATCAGCCCCAGCATTTT. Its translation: CAWSVGGLSNQPQHF. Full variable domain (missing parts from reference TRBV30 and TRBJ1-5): SQTIHQWPATLVQPVGSPLSLECTVEGTSNPNLYWYRQAAGRGLQLLFYSVGIGQISSEVPQNLSASRPQDRQFILSSKKLLLSDSGFYLCAWSVGGLSNQPQHFGDGTRLSIL.

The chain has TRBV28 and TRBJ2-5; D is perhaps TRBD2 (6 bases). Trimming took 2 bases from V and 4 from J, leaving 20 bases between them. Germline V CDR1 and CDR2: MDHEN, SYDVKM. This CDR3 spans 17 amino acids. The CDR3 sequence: CASSLVFRAGMRETQYF. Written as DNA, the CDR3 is TGTGCCAGCAGTTTAGTTTTTAGGGCGGGAATGCGAGAGACCCAGTACTTC. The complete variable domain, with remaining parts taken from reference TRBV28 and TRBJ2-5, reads DVKVTQSSRYLVKRTGEKVFLECVQDMDHENMFWYRQDPGLGLRLIYFSYDVKMKEKGDIPEGYSVSREKKERFSLILESASTNQTSMYLCASSLVFRAGMRETQYFGPGTRLLVL.

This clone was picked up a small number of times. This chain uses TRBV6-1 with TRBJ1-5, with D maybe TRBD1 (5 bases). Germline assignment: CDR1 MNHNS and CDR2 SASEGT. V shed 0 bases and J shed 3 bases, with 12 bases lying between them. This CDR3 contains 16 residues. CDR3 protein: CASSEARYRSNQPQHF. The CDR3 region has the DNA TGTGCCAGCAGTGAAGCGAGATACAGGTCCAATCAGCCCCAGCATTTT.

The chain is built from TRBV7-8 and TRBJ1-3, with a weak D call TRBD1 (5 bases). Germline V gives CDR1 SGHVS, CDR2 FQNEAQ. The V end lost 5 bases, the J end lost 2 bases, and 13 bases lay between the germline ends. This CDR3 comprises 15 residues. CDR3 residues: CASSTVRAPGNTIYF. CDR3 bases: TGTGCCAGCAGCACGGTCAGGGCACCTGGAAACACCATATATTTT.

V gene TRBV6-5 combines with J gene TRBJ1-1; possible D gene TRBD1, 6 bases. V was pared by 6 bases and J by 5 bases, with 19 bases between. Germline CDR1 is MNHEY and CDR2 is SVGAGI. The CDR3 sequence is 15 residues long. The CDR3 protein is CASRRDNGGGTEAFF. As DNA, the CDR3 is TGTGCCAGCAGACGCGACAATGGGGGCGGAACTGAAGCTTTCTTT.